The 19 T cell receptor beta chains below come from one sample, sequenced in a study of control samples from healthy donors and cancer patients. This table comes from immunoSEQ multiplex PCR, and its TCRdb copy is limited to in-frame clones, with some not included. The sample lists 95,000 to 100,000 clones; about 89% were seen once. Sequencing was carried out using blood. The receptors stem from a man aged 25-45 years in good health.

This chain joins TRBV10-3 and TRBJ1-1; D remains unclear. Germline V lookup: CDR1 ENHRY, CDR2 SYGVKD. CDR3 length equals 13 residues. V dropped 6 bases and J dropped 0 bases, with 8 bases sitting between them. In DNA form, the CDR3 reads TGTGCCATCAGAGGGCGGGTGAACACTGAAGCTTTCTTT. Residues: CAIRGRVNTEAFF.

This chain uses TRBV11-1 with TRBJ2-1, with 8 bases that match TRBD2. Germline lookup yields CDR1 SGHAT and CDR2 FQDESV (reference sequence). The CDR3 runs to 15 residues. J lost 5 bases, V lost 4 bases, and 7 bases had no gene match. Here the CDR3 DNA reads TGTGCCAGCAGCTCAACTAGCGGACTCCACAATGAGCAGTTCTTC. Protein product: CASSSTSGLHNEQFF.

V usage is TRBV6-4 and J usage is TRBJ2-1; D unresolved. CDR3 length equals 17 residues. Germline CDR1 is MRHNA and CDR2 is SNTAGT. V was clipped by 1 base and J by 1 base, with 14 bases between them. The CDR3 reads CASSDWLRLESYNEQFF. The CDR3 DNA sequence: TGTGCCAGCAGTGACTGGCTGAGGTTAGAGTCCTACAATGAGCAGTTCTTC.

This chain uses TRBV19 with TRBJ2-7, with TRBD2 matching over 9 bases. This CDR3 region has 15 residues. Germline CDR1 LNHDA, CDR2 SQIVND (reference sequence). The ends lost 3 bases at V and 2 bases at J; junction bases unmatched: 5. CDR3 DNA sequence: TGTGCCAGTAGTATCCAACGCGGGAGGGCCTACGAGCAGTACTTC. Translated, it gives CASSIQRGRAYEQYF.

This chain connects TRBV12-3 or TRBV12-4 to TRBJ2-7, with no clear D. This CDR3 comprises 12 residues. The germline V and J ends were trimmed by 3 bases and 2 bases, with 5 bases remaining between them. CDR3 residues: CASSFSPYEQYF. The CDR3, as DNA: TGTGCCAGCAGTTTTTCACCCTACGAGCAGTACTTC.

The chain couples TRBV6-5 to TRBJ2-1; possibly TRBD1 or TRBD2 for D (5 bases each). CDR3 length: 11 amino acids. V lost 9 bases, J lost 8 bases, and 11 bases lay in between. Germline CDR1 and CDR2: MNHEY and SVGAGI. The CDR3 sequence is CASERGYEQFF. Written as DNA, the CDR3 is TGTGCCAGTGAGAGGGGCTATGAGCAGTTCTTC.

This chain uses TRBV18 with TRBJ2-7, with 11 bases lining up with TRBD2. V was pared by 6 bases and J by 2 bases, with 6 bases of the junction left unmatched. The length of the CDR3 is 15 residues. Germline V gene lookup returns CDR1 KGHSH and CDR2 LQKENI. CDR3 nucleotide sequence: TGTGCCAGCTCGCCTACTAGCGGGAGTACCTACGAGCAGTACTTC. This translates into CASSPTSGSTYEQYF.

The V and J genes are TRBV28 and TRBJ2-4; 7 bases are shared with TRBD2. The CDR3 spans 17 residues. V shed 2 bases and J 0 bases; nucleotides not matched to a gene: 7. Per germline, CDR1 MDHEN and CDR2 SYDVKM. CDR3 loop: CASSLGLAAIAKNIQYF. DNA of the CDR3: TGTGCCAGCAGTTTAGGGCTAGCGGCAATAGCCAAAAACATTCAGTACTTC.

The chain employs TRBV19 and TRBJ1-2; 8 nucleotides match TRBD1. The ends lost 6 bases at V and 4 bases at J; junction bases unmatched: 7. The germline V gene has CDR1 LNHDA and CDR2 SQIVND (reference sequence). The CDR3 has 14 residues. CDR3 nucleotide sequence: TGTGCCAGTAGCTCAGGGGGCGTTTCCTATGGCTACACCTTC. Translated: CASSSGGVSYGYTF.

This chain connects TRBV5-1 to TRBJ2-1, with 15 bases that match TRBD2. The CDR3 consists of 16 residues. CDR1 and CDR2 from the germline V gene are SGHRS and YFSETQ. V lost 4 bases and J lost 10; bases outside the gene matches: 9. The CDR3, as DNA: TGCGCCAGCAGCGCAGGACTAGCGGGAGGGCCGGAGGAGCAGTTCTTC. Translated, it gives CASSAGLAGGPEEQFF.

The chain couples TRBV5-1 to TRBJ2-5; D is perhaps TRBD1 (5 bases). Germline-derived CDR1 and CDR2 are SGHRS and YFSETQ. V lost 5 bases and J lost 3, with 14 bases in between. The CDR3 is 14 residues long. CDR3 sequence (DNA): TGCGCCAGCAGTCCCGGTTTCAGGGAAGAGACCCAGTACTTC. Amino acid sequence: CASSPGFREETQYF.

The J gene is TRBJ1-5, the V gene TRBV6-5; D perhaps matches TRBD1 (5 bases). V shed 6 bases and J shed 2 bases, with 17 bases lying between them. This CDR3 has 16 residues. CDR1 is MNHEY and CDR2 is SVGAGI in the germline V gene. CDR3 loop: CASRYDGFRGNQPQHF. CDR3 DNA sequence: TGTGCCAGCAGGTACGACGGCTTCAGGGGCAATCAGCCCCAGCATTTT.

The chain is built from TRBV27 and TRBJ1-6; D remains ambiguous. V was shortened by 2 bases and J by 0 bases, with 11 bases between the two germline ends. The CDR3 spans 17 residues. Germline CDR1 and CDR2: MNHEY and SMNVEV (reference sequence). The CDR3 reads CASSLMRPSSYNSPLHF. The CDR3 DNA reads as TGTGCCAGCAGTTTAATGCGGCCGAGCTCCTATAATTCACCCCTCCACTTT.

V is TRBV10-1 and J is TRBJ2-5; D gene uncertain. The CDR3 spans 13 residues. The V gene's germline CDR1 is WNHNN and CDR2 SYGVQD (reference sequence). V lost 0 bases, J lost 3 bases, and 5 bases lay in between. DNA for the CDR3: TGCGCCAGCAGTGAGTCGGGTGAAGAGACCCAGTACTTC. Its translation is CASSESGEETQYF.

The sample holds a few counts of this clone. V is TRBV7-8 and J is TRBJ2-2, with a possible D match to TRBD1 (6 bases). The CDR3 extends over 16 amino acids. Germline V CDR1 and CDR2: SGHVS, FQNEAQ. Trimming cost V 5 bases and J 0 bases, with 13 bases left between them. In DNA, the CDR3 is TGTGCCAGCAGCCGGTTATACAGGGCGAACACCGGGGAGCTGTTTTTT. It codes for CASSRLYRANTGELFF.

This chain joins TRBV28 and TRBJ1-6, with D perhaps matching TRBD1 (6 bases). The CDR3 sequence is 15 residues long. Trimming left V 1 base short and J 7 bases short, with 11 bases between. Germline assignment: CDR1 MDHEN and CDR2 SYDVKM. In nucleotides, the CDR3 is TGTGCCAGCAGTTTATCAGGGGCTGGGAATTCACCCCTCCACTTT. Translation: CASSLSGAGNSPLHF.

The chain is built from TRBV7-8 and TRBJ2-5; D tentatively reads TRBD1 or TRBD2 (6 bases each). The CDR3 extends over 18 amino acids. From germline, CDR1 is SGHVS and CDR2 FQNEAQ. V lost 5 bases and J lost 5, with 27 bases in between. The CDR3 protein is CASSPKTGLARGGETQYF. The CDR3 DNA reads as TGTGCCAGCAGCCCAAAAACAGGGTTAGCCCGTGGGGGGGAGACCCAGTACTTC.

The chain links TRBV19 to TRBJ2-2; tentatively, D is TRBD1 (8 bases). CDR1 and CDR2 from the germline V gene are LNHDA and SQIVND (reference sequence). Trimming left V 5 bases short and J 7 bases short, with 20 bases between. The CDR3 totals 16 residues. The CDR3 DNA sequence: TGTGCCAGTAGTCCAACACAGGGGGGGCGGGGCGGGGAGCTGTTTTTT. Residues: CASSPTQGGRGGELFF.

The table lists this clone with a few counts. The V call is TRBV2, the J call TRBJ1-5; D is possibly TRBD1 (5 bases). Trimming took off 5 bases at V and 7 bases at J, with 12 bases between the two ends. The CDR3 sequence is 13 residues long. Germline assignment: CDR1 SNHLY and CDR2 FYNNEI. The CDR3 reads CASSSRAQQPQHF. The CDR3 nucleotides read TGTGCCAGCAGTTCCAGGGCACAACAGCCCCAGCATTTT.